The clone carrying this T cell receptor beta chain was recorded a few times. Germline V CDR1 and CDR2: SGHRS, YFSETQ. The CDR3 runs 15 residues. The junction had 4 bases not matched to a gene; V was cut back by 5 bases and J by 1 base. The record originates from a study of blood T cell repertoires in COVID-19. This table comes from immunoSEQ multiplex PCR, and its TCRdb copy is limited to in-frame clones, with some not included. The sample contains roughly 570,000 clones, roughly 89% of which appear only once. The receptor comes from a woman in her forties or fifties with COVID-19, enrolled during active disease. The specimen was peripheral blood. The chain employs TRBV5-1 and TRBJ2-2; 8 bases fit TRBD2. CDR3 residues: CASRGSGGNTGELFF. CDR3 nucleotide sequence: TGCGCCAGCAGGGGAAGCGGGGGGAACACCGGGGAGCTGTTTTTT.